These T cell receptor beta chains were read from a single sample in a study of shared clonotypes between healthy human individuals. The method was immunoSEQ multiplex PCR; TCRdb's version includes in-frame clones alone and lacks a portion of them. This repertoire shows a few million clones, 95% found once; its top ten account for about 0.13%. Sequenced input: naive CD4+ T cells sorted from blood. The origin of the receptors is a man aged 18 to 30 in good health. Both conserved end residues are part of each CDR3. D genes are given only for firm matches. Clone sizes are given selectively: once, few, many, or a class where the clone is expanded.

TRBJ1-4	NA	NA	TRBV27	CASSLGMGMGGEKLFF	TGTGCCAGCAGTTTGGGGATGGGGATGGGGGGTGAAAAACTGTTTTTT
TRBJ2-5	NA	TRBD2	TRBV7-9	CASGLAGGEETQYF	TGTGCCAGTGGACTAGCGGGAGGAGAAGAGACCCAGTACTTC
TRBJ1-5	NA	NA	TRBV6-1	CASSVSGGGYQPQHF	TGTGCCAGCAGTGTAAGTGGGGGGGGATATCAGCCCCAGCATTTT
TRBJ2-7	NA	NA	TRBV5-1	CASTPDGGPYEQYF	TGCGCCAGCACCCCGGACGGGGGTCCCTACGAGCAGTACTTC
TRBJ2-1	NA	TRBD2	TRBV9	CASSANPSTSGGFEQFF	TGTGCCAGCAGCGCCAACCCTTCGACTAGCGGGGGGTTTGAGCAGTTCTTC
TRBJ2-2	NA	NA	TRBV11-2	CASSPNTGELFF	TGTGCCAGCAGCCCCAACACCGGGGAGCTGTTTTTT
TRBJ2-5	NA	TRBD2	TRBV7-7	CASSLGLGRVQETQYF	TGTGCTAGCAGCTTAGGACTAGGCCGGGTCCAAGAGACCCAGTACTTC
TRBJ1-4	NA	NA	TRBV19	CASSILTGSRLSNEKLFF	TGTGCCAGTAGTATACTTACCGGGAGCCGCCTATCTAATGAAAAACTGTTTTTT
TRBJ2-7	NA	NA	TRBV7-2	CASSLRYEQYF	TGTGCCAGCAGCTTGCGGTACGAGCAGTACTTC
TRBJ2-7	NA	NA	TRBV6-4	CASSDSRDTTYEQYF	TGTGCCAGCAGTGACTCTAGGGACACTACCTACGAGCAGTACTTC
TRBJ2-5	NA	NA	TRBV18	CASSIRGQYQETQYF	TGTGCCAGCTCAATTCGGGGACAATACCAAGAGACCCAGTACTTC
TRBJ2-1	NA	TRBD2	TRBV6-5	CASNPRGLAGDEQFF	TGTGCCAGCAACCCCCGGGGACTAGCGGGCGATGAGCAGTTCTTC
TRBJ2-3	NA	NA	TRBV6-5	CASSPVVGTQYF	TGTGCCAGCAGTCCTGTAGTGGGGACGCAGTATTTT
TRBJ1-4	NA	TRBD1	TRBV19	CASSIEARQGREKLFF	TGTGCCAGTAGTATAGAGGCCCGACAGGGTCGCGAAAAACTGTTTTTT
TRBJ2-1	NA	NA	TRBV4-1	CASSQEQGFEQFF	TGCGCCAGCAGCCAAGAACAAGGATTTGAGCAGTTCTTC
TRBJ1-4	NA	NA	TRBV11-2	CASSLGSGVTNEKLFF	TGTGCCAGCAGCTTAGGTTCGGGGGTCACTAATGAAAAACTGTTTTTT
TRBJ2-1	NA	TRBD2	TRBV5-1	CASNAGGNYNEQFF	TGCGCCAGCAACGCCGGGGGGAACTACAATGAGCAGTTCTTC
TRBJ2-1	NA	NA	TRBV6-5	CASSRTGPSGEQFF	TGTGCCAGCAGTCGCACCGGGCCCTCGGGGGAGCAGTTCTTC
TRBJ2-6	NA	NA	TRBV5-8	CASSSISGANVLTF	TGTGCCAGCAGCTCGATCTCTGGGGCCAACGTCCTGACTTTC
TRBJ1-1	NA	NA	TRBV6-1	CASSGGRNTEAFF	TGTGCCAGCAGTGGGGGTAGGAACACTGAAGCTTTCTTT
TRBJ2-6	NA	TRBD1	TRBV27	CASSLDRAASGANVLTF	TGTGCCAGCAGTTTAGACAGGGCCGCCTCTGGGGCCAACGTCCTGACTTTC
TRBJ2-2	NA	NA	TRBV9	CASSVPSLNTGELFF	TGTGCCAGCAGCGTTCCCAGCTTGAACACCGGGGAGCTGTTTTTT
TRBJ2-5	NA	NA	TRBV5-1	CASSSTTFQETQYF	TGCGCCAGCAGCTCGACTACCTTCCAAGAGACCCAGTACTTC
TRBJ1-3	once	NA	TRBV6-5	CASSPGERSGNTIYF	TGTGCCAGCAGCCCAGGGGAAAGGTCTGGAAACACCATATATTTT
TRBJ1-1	once	NA	TRBV5-6	CASSFRTWGEAFF	TGTGCCAGCAGCTTTCGGACTTGGGGCGAAGCTTTCTTT
TRBJ1-5	once	TRBD1	TRBV9	CASSTTGDANQPQHF	TGTGCCAGCAGCACTACAGGGGACGCCAATCAGCCCCAGCATTTT
TRBJ1-5	once	NA	TRBV19	CASTPRGTRDGQPQHF	TGTGCCAGTACCCCTAGGGGAACCAGGGATGGTCAGCCCCAGCATTTT
TRBJ1-2	NA	TRBD1	TRBV5-4	CASSFRARGDSVYTF	TGTGCCAGCAGCTTTCGAGCCAGGGGGGATAGTGTCTACACCTTC
TRBJ1-2	NA	NA	TRBV20-1	CSANGGGSYTF	TGCAGTGCTAACGGGGGCGGAAGCTACACCTTC
TRBJ1-5	NA	NA	TRBV19	CASSISPQPQHF	TGTGCCAGTAGTATCTCCCCTCAGCCCCAGCATTTT
TRBJ2-7	NA	TRBD2	TRBV7-2	CASSFQRGGSYEQYF	TGTGCCAGCAGCTTTCAGCGGGGGGGCTCCTACGAGCAGTACTTC
TRBJ1-5	NA	NA	TRBV27	CASSLQGSNQPQHF	TGTGCCAGCAGTTTACAGGGTAGTAATCAGCCCCAGCATTTT
TRBJ1-1	NA	NA	TRBV5-1	CASSLRDSMLNTEAFF	TGCGCCAGCAGCTTACGGGACTCAATGTTGAACACTGAAGCTTTCTTT
TRBJ1-2	NA	NA	TRBV18	CASSLQVDYGYTF	TGTGCCAGCTCACTACAGGTAGATTATGGCTACACCTTC
TRBJ1-2	NA	NA	TRBV18	CASSSGALGDGYTF	TGTGCCAGCTCATCCGGGGCCCTAGGGGATGGCTACACCTTC
TRBJ2-3	NA	NA	TRBV7-3	CASSTEPDTQYF	TGTGCCAGCAGCACAGAGCCAGATACGCAGTATTTT
TRBJ2-3	NA	TRBD2	TRBV25-1	CASSASSGGAKADTQYF	TGTGCCAGCAGCGCCAGTAGCGGGGGGGCCAAGGCAGATACGCAGTATTTT
TRBJ1-2	once	NA	TRBV5-6	CASSRQTYGYTF	TGTGCCAGCAGCCGACAGACCTATGGCTACACCTTC
TRBJ2-7	once	NA	TRBV11-2	CASSLVGGKPYEQYF	TGTGCCAGCAGCTTAGTCGGCGGAAAGCCCTACGAGCAGTACTTC
TRBJ2-7	NA	TRBD2	TRBV28	CASSPASGGTYEQYF	TGTGCCAGCAGTCCCGCTAGCGGGGGGACCTACGAGCAGTACTTC
TRBJ2-3	NA	TRBD1	TRBV6-1	CASRGQPASTDTQYF	TGTGCCAGCAGGGGACAGCCGGCTAGCACAGATACGCAGTATTTT
TRBJ1-4	NA	NA	TRBV18	CASSPARDEKLFF	TGTGCCAGCTCACCAGCCAGAGATGAAAAACTGTTTTTT
TRBJ2-2	NA	NA	TRBV6-1	CAAGRGMNTGELFF	TGTGCCGCAGGGCGAGGCATGAACACCGGGGAGCTGTTTTTT
TRBJ1-1	once	NA	TRBV7-9	CASSPNGITNTEAFF	TGTGCCAGCAGCCCCAACGGGATAACGAACACTGAAGCTTTCTTT
TRBJ2-1	NA	TRBD2	TRBV10-3	CAISGGLAGTHTHNEQFF	TGTGCCATCAGTGGGGGACTAGCGGGAACGCACACACACAATGAGCAGTTCTTC
TRBJ1-1	NA	TRBD1	TRBV18	CASSEGQGAFF	TGTGCCAGCTCAGAGGGACAGGGGGCCTTCTTT
TRBJ1-3	NA	NA	TRBV5-5	CASSPLGGSSGNTIYF	TGTGCCAGCAGCCCGCTTGGGGGGTCGTCCGGAAACACCATATATTTT
TRBJ2-2	NA	NA	TRBV11-2	CASSFSNTGELFF	TGTGCCAGCAGCTTTTCGAACACCGGGGAGCTGTTTTTT
TRBJ1-5	NA	NA	TRBV29-1	CSVVEGWQDSSNQPQHF	TGCAGCGTTGTAGAAGGGTGGCAGGACTCCTCCAATCAGCCCCAGCATTTT
TRBJ1-3	NA	TRBD1	TRBV15	CATSKGQGANTIYF	TGTGCCACCAGCAAGGGACAGGGGGCAAACACCATATATTTT
TRBJ1-1	NA	NA	TRBV29-1	CSVLEGTLNTEAFF	TGCAGCGTCTTGGAAGGGACATTGAACACTGAAGCTTTCTTT
TRBJ2-7	NA	NA	TRBV11-3	CAIPRRSDEQYF	TGTGCCATCCCCCGGAGGTCGGACGAGCAGTACTTC
TRBJ1-1	NA	NA	TRBV6-1	CASSERGTGAFF	TGTGCCAGCAGTGAAAGGGGCACAGGGGCTTTCTTT
TRBJ1-1	NA	NA	TRBV10-3	CAIRGTLNTEAFF	TGTGCCATCAGGGGGACGTTGAACACTGAAGCTTTCTTT
TRBJ2-2	NA	NA	TRBV10-2	CASSLEGTTGELFF	TGCGCCAGCAGTCTTGAAGGAACCACCGGGGAGCTGTTTTTT
TRBJ2-7	NA	NA	TRBV2	CASSRAAFYEQYF	TGTGCCAGCAGTAGAGCAGCCTTCTACGAGCAGTACTTC
TRBJ1-5	NA	NA	TRBV7-2	CASSLLISGMQPQHF	TGTGCCAGCAGCTTATTAATTTCGGGGATGCAGCCCCAGCATTTT
TRBJ1-6	NA	NA	TRBV18	CASSPVGENNSPLHF	TGTGCCAGCTCACCGGTGGGCGAGAATAATTCACCCCTCCACTTT